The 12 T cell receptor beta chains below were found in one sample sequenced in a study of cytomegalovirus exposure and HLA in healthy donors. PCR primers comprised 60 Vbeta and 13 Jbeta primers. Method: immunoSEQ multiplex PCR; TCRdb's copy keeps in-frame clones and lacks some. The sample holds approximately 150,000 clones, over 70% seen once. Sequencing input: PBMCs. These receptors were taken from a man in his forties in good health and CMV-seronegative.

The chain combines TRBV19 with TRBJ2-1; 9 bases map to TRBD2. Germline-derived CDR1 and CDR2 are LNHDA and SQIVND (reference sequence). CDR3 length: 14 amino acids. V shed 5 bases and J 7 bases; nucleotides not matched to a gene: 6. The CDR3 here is CASSLRGGPNEQFF. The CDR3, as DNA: TGTGCCAGTAGTTTGCGGGGGGGCCCGAATGAGCAGTTCTTC. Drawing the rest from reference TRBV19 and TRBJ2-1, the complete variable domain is DGGITQSPKYLFRKEGQNVTLSCEQNLNHDAMYWYRQDPGQGLRLIYYSQIVNDFQKGDIAEGYSVSREKKESFPLTVTSAQKNPTAFYLCASSLRGGPNEQFFGPGTRLTVL.

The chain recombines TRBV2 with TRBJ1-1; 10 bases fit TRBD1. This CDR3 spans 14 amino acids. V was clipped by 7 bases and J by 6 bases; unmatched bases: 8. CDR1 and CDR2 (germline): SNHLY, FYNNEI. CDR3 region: CASISGTGAPEAFF. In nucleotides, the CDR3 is TGTGCCAGCATTTCCGGGACAGGGGCCCCTGAAGCTTTCTTT.

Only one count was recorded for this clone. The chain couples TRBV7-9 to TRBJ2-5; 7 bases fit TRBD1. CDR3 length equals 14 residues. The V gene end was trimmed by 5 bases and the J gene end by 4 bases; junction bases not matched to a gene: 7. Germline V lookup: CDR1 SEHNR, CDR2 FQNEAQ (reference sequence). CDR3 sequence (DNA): TGTGCCAGCAGCATGACGGACAGGATAGAGACCCAGTACTTC. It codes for CASSMTDRIETQYF.

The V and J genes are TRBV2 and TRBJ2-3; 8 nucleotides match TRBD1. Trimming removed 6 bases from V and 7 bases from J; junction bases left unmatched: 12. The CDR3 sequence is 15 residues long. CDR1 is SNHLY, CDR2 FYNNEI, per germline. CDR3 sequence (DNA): TGTGCCAGCAGCAATGTAAGGACAGGGCCAAATACGCAGTATTTT. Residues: CASSNVRTGPNTQYF.

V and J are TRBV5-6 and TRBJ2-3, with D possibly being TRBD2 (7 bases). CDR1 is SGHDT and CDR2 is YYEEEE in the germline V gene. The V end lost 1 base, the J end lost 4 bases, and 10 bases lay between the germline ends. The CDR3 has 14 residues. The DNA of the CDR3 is TGTGCCAGCAGCTTGATCGGGGGGCCAGATACGCAGTATTTT. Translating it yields CASSLIGGPDTQYF.

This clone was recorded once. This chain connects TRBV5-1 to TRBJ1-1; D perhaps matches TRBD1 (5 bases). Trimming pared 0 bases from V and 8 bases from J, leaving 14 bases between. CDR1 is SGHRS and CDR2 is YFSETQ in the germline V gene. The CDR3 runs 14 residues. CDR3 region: CASSLDGGKGEAFF. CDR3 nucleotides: TGCGCCAGCAGCTTGGACGGGGGAAAGGGGGAAGCTTTCTTT.

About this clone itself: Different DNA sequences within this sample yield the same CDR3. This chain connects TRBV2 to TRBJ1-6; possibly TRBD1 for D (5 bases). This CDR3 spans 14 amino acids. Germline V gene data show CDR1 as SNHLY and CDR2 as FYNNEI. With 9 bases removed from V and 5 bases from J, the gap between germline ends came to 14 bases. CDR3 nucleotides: TGTGCCAGTTCGATTTCGGGGGATAATTCACCCCTCCACTTT. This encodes CASSISGDNSPLHF.

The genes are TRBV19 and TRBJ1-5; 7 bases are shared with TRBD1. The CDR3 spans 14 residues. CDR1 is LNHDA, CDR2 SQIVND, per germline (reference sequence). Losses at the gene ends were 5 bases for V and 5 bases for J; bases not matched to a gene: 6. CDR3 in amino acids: CASSVGQVYQPQHF. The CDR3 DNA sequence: TGTGCCAGTAGTGTCGGACAGGTCTATCAGCCCCAGCATTTT.

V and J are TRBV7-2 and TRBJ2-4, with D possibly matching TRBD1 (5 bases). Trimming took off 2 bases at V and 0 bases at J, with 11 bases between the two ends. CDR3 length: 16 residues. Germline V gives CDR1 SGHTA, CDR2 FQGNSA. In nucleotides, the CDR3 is TGTGCCAGCAGCTTAAGCCCCGACAGAGCCAAAAACATTCAGTACTTC. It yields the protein CASSLSPDRAKNIQYF.

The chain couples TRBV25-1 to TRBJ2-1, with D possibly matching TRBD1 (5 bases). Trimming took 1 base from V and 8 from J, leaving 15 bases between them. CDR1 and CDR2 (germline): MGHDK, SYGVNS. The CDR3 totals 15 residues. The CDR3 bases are TGTGCCAGCAGTGAATTATGGCAGGGTAGGGATGAGCAGTTCTTC. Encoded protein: CASSELWQGRDEQFF.

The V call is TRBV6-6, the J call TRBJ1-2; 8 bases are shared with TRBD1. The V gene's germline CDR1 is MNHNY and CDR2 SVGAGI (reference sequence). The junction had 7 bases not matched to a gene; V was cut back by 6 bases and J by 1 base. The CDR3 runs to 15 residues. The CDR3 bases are TGTGCCAGCAGGAACTCAGGGGGCTTTAACTATGGCTACACCTTC. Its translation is CASRNSGGFNYGYTF.

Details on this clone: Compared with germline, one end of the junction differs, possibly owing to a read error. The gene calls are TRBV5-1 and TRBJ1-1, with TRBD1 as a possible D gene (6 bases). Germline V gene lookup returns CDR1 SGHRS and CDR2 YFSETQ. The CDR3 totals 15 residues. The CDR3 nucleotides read TGCGCCAGCAGCTTGTTGGGGGATGGGGACACTGAATCTTTCTTT. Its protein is CASSLLGDGDTESFF.